This TCR beta chain is from a study of CD8 T cells in Susac syndrome. Notes on the study in general: The total CD8+ repertoires contained approximately 15 Susac-specific public clones, and the CD8+ TEMRA repertoires contained 5 or 6.

The RNA input was 0.5 to 1 ug, and it was reverse transcribed with random hexamers. Amplification of TCR beta CDR3 spanned 54 Vbeta and 13 Jbeta via immunoSEQ multiplex PCR. Using its own MiXCR run on the immunoSEQ multiplex PCR reads, TCRdb lists one record per CDR3 protein. The sample holds roughly 110,000 distinct CDR3 sequences, approximately 94% seen once. Of note for this clonotype: What it binds is not known.

V dropped 6 bases and J dropped 5 bases, with 14 bases sitting between them. The length of the CDR3 is 13 residues. Germline CDR1 and CDR2: SGHDT and YYEEEE. The clonotype comes from a human donor with Susac syndrome. Sequenced sample: CD8+ T cells from PBMCs. The chain uses TRBV5-6 and TRBJ1-2; no reliable D call. This CDR3 reads CASNSMLEYGYTF. CDR3 bases: TGTGCCAGCAACTCAATGCTAGAATATGGCTACACCTTC.